This entry lists 4 T cell receptor beta chains sequenced from one sample in a study of blood T cell repertoires in COVID-19 (dated by TCRdb to 2018 to 2021). The protocol used for the library was the immunoSEQ multiplex PCR assay. Held by TCRdb, this immuneACCESS table contains in-frame sequences only and omits some clones. Under half of the omission traces to an unresolved V gene where checked; the cause of the rest is unknown. This sample lists roughly 68,000 clones; approximately 86% were detected once. The top ten hold around 30% of the sample. The sequencing sample was made of peripheral blood. These receptors all stem from a man aged 50 or older with acute or convalescent COVID-19.

The rearrangement uses TRBV7-3 and TRBJ2-5; 8 bases agree with TRBD1. V trimming: 4 bases; J trimming: 5 bases; junction bases outside the gene matches: 6. Germline lookup yields CDR1 SGHTA and CDR2 FQGTGA. The CDR3 covers 14 residues. DNA of the CDR3: TGTGCCAGCAGCTCGACAGGGGCGGGGGAGACCCAGTACTTC. This codes for CASSSTGAGETQYF.

The genes are TRBV6-5 and TRBJ2-1; TRBD1 is a possible D gene (6 bases). Trimming cost V 2 bases and J 0 bases, with 8 bases left between them. CDR3 size: 15 residues. CDR1 MNHEY and CDR2 SVGAGI come from the germline V gene. CDR3 sequence: CASSYQGSSYNEQFF. The CDR3 DNA follows: TGTGCCAGCAGTTACCAGGGGTCCTCCTACAATGAGCAGTTCTTC.

The rearrangement joins TRBV10-3 to TRBJ2-5, with TRBD2 identical over 9 bases. After removal of 7 bases from V and 6 bases from J, the junction contained 15 bases not matched to a gene. The CDR3 extends over 16 amino acids. Germline loops: CDR1 ENHRY, CDR2 SYGVKD. DNA of the CDR3: TGTGCCATCAATTCGGCTAATAGCGGGGGTCAAAAGACCCAGTACTTC. Its protein is CAINSANSGGQKTQYF.

This clone came up once. The chain carries TRBV5-1 and TRBJ2-1; 10 nucleotides line up with TRBD1. Losses at the gene ends were 0 bases for V and 7 bases for J; bases not matched to a gene: 1. This CDR3 region has 14 residues. Germline CDR1 reads SGHRS; CDR2 reads YFSETQ. The CDR3 nucleotides read TGCGCCAGCAGCTTGGGACAGGGGGCAAATGAGCAGTTCTTC. Translation gives CASSLGQGANEQFF.